This TCR beta chain appears in the sequencing data of a study of T cells in narcolepsy. Findings of the study overall: Autoreactive clonotypes reportedly recurred in blood of same and different patients, not controls.

Worth noting for this clone: The antigen is not known.

The V gene's germline CDR1 is SGHDT and CDR2 YYEEEE. The CDR3 contains 15 residues. The V segment lost 4 bases and the J segment 3 bases; nucleotides outside the gene matches: 6. Using immunoSEQ multiplex PCR, the repertoire was profiled, and TCRdb retains in-frame clones only, with some absent. There are approximately 30,000 clones in the sample; approximately 80% occur only once, and 1.1% lies in the top ten. The receptor comes from a human donor in good health. The V call is TRBV5-6, the J call TRBJ1-4, with 7 bases fitting TRBD1. The source material was memory (CD45RA-) CD4+ T cells from blood. The CDR3 sequence is CASSTEGAPNEKLFF. The CDR3 DNA reads TGTGCCAGCAGCACGGAGGGGGCACCTAATGAAAAACTGTTTTTT.